The text below deals with one T cell receptor beta chain. Deletions cut 1 base from V and 14 bases from J, with 17 bases between. The CDR3 consists of 13 residues. Germline CDR1 and CDR2: SGHTS and YDEGEE. How the authors handled the data: Amplifying reference gene primers gave estimates of nucleated cell counts. The method was immunoSEQ multiplex PCR; TCRdb's version includes in-frame clones alone and lacks a portion of them. That table supplies the V and J calls and clone size; D and trimming were determined from the DNA. The sample comprises some 130,000 clones, about 83% of which are singletons, and roughly 13% rests with the top ten. This sample stems from a study of blood T cell repertoires in COVID-19. Whole-study context: Donors in the United States, Italy and Spain gave samples during acute or convalescent COVID-19. PBMCs, B-cell-depleted T cells, or T cells provided the cDNA or gDNA that made up the material.

This TCR was sampled from a human donor in a cohort sampled during active COVID-19. The sample consisted of peripheral blood. This sequence joins TRBV5-8 and TRBJ2-3; weak D call: TRBD2 (6 bases). CDR3 sequence (DNA): TGTGCCAGCAGCTTGAGCGGGCGGACTCACCGGTATTTT. Protein product: CASSLSGRTHRYF.